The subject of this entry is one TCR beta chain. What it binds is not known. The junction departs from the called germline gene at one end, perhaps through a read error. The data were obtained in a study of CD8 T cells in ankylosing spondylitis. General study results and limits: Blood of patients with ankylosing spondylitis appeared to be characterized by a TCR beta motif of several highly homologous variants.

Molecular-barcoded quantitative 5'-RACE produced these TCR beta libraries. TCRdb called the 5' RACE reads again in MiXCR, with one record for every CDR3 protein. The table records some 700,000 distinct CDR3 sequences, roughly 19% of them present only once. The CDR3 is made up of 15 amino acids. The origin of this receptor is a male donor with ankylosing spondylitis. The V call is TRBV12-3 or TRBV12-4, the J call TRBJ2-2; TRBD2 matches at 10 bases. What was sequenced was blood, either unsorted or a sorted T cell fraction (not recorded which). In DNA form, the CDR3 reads TGTGCCAGCAGCTTAGCGGGGGGCACCACCGGGGAGCTGTTTTTT. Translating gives CASSLAGGTTGELFF.